Reported below is one T cell receptor beta chain. The sequencing template was cDNA reverse transcribed from extracted RNA. The table came from immunoSEQ multiplex PCR; TCRdb's copy has only in-frame clones and leaves some out. In the table there are approximately 99,000 clones, under 60% of which are singletons. With V trimmed by 1 base and J by 3 bases, 3 bases remained unmatched. Germline V gene lookup returns CDR1 SGHVS and CDR2 FNYEAQ. The CDR3 loop spans 15 amino acids. This sample is drawn from a study of CD8+ T cells in alopecia areata. Sequenced: NKG2D-low CD8+ T cells sorted from blood. The TCR originated in a human donor with alopecia areata. This sequence joins TRBV7-6 and TRBJ2-7; 10 nucleotides match TRBD2. The DNA of the CDR3 is TGTGCCAGCAGCTTAGGGACTAGCGGATTCTACGAGCAGTACTTC. Translation: CASSLGTSGFYEQYF.